This T cell receptor (beta chain) was identified in a study of human T cells and chemical hapten exposure. General study points: With DPC sensitization, TCRs exceeding 1 in 1000 frequency showed no change.

Germline V gene sequence: CDR1 SQVTM, CDR2 ANQGSEA. The CDR3 extends over 11 amino acids. V lost 4 bases and J lost 4, with 8 bases in between. This clonotype was picked up a small number of times. The antigen remains undetermined. In TCRdb, the RACE reads were re-called with MiXCR into one record per CDR3 protein. The table lists 150,000 to 200,000 distinct CDR3 sequences, roughly 15% of them singletons. Described time point: patch test 1, 2 weeks after DPC sensitization. Treatment described: therapeutic diphenylcyclopropenone sensitization with weekly scalp DPC. Material: whole blood, obtained in connection with sensitization to the hapten diphenylcyclopropenone (DPC). This TCR came from a woman aged 30 to 39 with alopecia areata. Some clones in this sample may be carry-over from other donors' samples. J is TRBJ2-7 and V is TRBV29-1; D not certain. This chain's CDR3 is CSVVQGYEQYF. The CDR3, as DNA: TGCAGCGTTGTACAAGGGTACGAGCAGTACTTC.